The 10 T cell receptor beta chains in this list originate from one sample, sequenced in a study of monozygotic twins with inflammatory bowel disease. TCRdb re-called the 5' RACE reads, yielding one record per CDR3 amino acid sequence without DNA. The sample includes just over 300,000 distinct CDR3 sequences. Source material: blood. The receptors come from a human donor with ulcerative colitis or Crohn's disease, or a healthy co-twin of an affected twin (not recorded which).

The chain combines TRBV12-3 or TRBV12-4 with TRBJ2-2; as DNA is missing, the TRBD1 call by TCRdb cannot be tested. The CDR3 sequence is 19 residues long. The CDR3 protein is CASSLPTGTQQRDTGELFF.

The genes are TRBV12-3 or TRBV12-4 and TRBJ1-5. This CDR3 contains 17 residues. The CDR3 here is CASSFRPSTIGNQPQHF.

The CDR3 here is CSAKSGLAKETQYF. The gene calls are TRBV20-1 and TRBJ2-5; TCRdb's assignment of TRBD2 cannot be checked, as there is no DNA. The CDR3 consists of 14 residues. Looked up from germline, CDR1 is DFQATT and CDR2 is SNEGSKA (reference sequence).

The chain is built from TRBV7-3 and TRBJ2-1; no DNA is available, so the TRBD1 call from TCRdb remains unchecked. The germline V gene encodes CDR1 SGHTA and CDR2 FQGTGA. There are 14 residues in the CDR3. CDR3 sequence reads: CASTSGQGGNEQFF. Together with reference TRBV7-3 and TRBJ2-1, the CDR3 gives the full variable domain: GAGVSQTPSNKVTEKGKYVELRCDPISGHTALYWYRQSLGQGPEFLIYFQGTGAADDSGLPNDRFFAVRPEGSVSTLKIQRTERGDSAVYLCASTSGQGGNEQFFGPGTRLTVL.

The V call is TRBV6-2 or TRBV6-3, the J call TRBJ2-7; TCRdb names TRBD2, which stays unverified in the absence of DNA. The CDR3 is made up of 13 amino acids. Germline loops: CDR1 MNHEY, CDR2 SVGEGT. CDR3 protein: CASSQLASHEQYF.

The gene calls are TRBV12-3 or TRBV12-4 and TRBJ2-3; the TRBD2 assignment by TCRdb is unverifiable without DNA. The CDR3 covers 18 residues. The CDR3 protein is CASSWLAGASGVTDTQYF.

The rearrangement joins TRBV5-1 to TRBJ2-2; the D call of TRBD1 rests on TCRdb alone, since no DNA is present to check it. The CDR3 has 17 amino acids. Germline CDR1 SGHRS, CDR2 YFSETQ. The CDR3 sequence is CASSLAGTELNTGELFF.

The chain has TRBV20-1 and TRBJ2-2; the D call from TCRdb, TRBD1, cannot be confirmed without DNA. CDR1 is DFQATT and CDR2 is SNEGSKA in the germline V gene (reference sequence). There are 13 residues in the CDR3. CDR3 residues: CSAGRQGTGELFF.

The V and J genes are TRBV29-1 and TRBJ2-4; TCRdb proposes TRBD1, but this gene call is untestable without DNA. CDR3 length: 13 residues. Germline loops: CDR1 SQVTM, CDR2 ANQGSEA. The CDR3 spells CSVVRGAKNIQYF.

The chain employs TRBV5-1 and TRBJ2-7; TCRdb's D call of TRBD1 is untestable without DNA. CDR3 length: 13 residues. Germline loops: CDR1 SGHRS, CDR2 YFSETQ. CDR3 sequence reads: CASGTGGRGEQYF.